A single sample is the source of the 20 T cell receptor beta chains below, sequenced in a study of cytomegalovirus exposure and HLA in healthy donors. Primers included in the PCR were 60 Vbeta and 13 Jbeta primers. The repertoire was sequenced with immunoSEQ multiplex PCR; TCRdb's copy has only in-frame clones and lacks some. The table records 75,000 or so clones, roughly 80% of them present only once. The source material was PBMCs. All receptors come from a woman younger than 45 in good health and CMV-seropositive.

This clone was seen a few times. The rearrangement uses TRBV20-1 and TRBJ2-7; 7 nucleotides agree with TRBD2. J gave up 3 bases and V 7 bases, and 3 bases lay outside the gene matches. This CDR3 contains 11 residues. Per the germline V gene, CDR1 is DFQATT and CDR2 is SNEGSKA (reference sequence). The CDR3 is CSVLAVYEQYF. The CDR3 coding sequence is TGCAGTGTCCTAGCGGTCTACGAGCAGTACTTC.

V gene TRBV6-5 combines with J gene TRBJ2-7, with TRBD1 matching 8 bases. After removal of 6 bases from V and 5 bases from J, the junction contained 6 bases not matched to a gene. The germline V gene has CDR1 MNHEY and CDR2 SVGAGI. This CDR3 is 13 amino acids long. CDR3 bases: TGTGCCAGCAGCTTGGACAGGGTCCACGAGCAGTACTTC. Translating gives CASSLDRVHEQYF.

This clone has more than one count but fewer than ten. The chain is built from TRBV7-9 and TRBJ1-4, with TRBD1 matching over 8 bases. There are 15 residues in the CDR3. The junction had 9 bases not matched to a gene; V was cut back by 5 bases and J by 7 bases. CDR1 and CDR2 from the germline V gene are SEHNR and FQNEAQ (reference sequence). This chain's CDR3 is CASSPNQGAGEKLFF. The CDR3 DNA sequence: TGTGCCAGCAGCCCGAACCAGGGGGCGGGTGAAAAACTGTTTTTT.

The chain carries TRBV29-1 and TRBJ2-1; D gene uncertain. Germline lookup yields CDR1 SQVTM and CDR2 ANQGSEA. The CDR3 totals 10 residues. V was pared by 3 bases and J by 12 bases, with 9 bases between. CDR3 in DNA: TGCAGCGTTGAGAGAGAACCGCAGTTCTTC. Its translation is CSVEREPQFF.

CDR3 in DNA: TGTGCCACCAGTCCTATAGCCAAAAACATTCAGTACTTC. Amino acid sequence: CATSPIAKNIQYF. V and J are TRBV15 and TRBJ2-4; D gene unclear. This CDR3 comprises 13 residues. Germline loops: CDR1 LNHNV, CDR2 YYDKDF (reference sequence). Trimming stripped 6 bases from V and 0 bases from J, with 6 bases between. Combining the CDR3 with reference TRBV15 and TRBJ2-4 gives the whole variable domain DAMVIQNPRYQVTQFGKPVTLSCSQTLNHNVMYWYQQKSSQAPKLLFHYYDKDFNNEADTPDNFQSRRPNTSFCFLDIRSPGLGDTAMYLCATSPIAKNIQYFGAGTRLSVL.

J is TRBJ2-3 and V is TRBV20-1; possibly TRBD1 for D (5 bases). This CDR3 has 11 residues. Germline V gives CDR1 DFQATT, CDR2 SNEGSKA (reference sequence). V was shortened by 6 bases and J by 6 bases, with 10 bases between the two germline ends. CDR3 in amino acids: CSARDWDTQYF. The DNA of the CDR3 is TGCAGTGCCAGGGATTGGGATACGCAGTATTTT.

V and J are TRBV6-5 and TRBJ2-5; TRBD2 might be the D (5 bases). Trimming shortened V by 11 bases and J by 4 bases, and 17 bases separated the two germline ends. Germline lookup yields CDR1 MNHEY and CDR2 SVGAGI. The CDR3 is made up of 13 amino acids. CDR3 nucleotides: TGTGCCGTGAGGGCTCATCTAATAGAGACCCAGTACTTC. Translated: CAVRAHLIETQYF.

This chain connects TRBV30 to TRBJ2-2, with 8 bases aligning to TRBD2. Germline-derived CDR1 and CDR2 are GTSNPN and SVGIG (reference sequence). The V gene end was trimmed by 4 bases and the J gene end by 5 bases; junction bases not matched to a gene: 18. The CDR3 is 18 amino acids. Here the CDR3 DNA reads TGTGCCTGGATTCGGGCCGGGGGGGCCCTACGAGGGACCGGGGAGCTGTTTTTT. Translating it yields CAWIRAGGALRGTGELFF.

Here the CDR3 DNA reads TGCGCCAGCAGCCAACTTAGCGGGAGTTTCTACGAGCAGTACTTC. This encodes CASSQLSGSFYEQYF. This chain connects TRBV4-1 to TRBJ2-7, with 9 bases lining up with TRBD2. The junction had 5 bases not matched to a gene; V was cut back by 2 bases and J by 3 bases. The CDR3 is 15 amino acids. Germline assignment: CDR1 MGHRA and CDR2 YSYEKL.

CDR3 sequence reads: CASSLARTEGEAFF. CDR3 nucleotides: TGCGCCAGCAGCTTGGCACGGACCGAGGGCGAAGCTTTCTTT. This chain joins TRBV5-1 and TRBJ1-1; D remains ambiguous. Germline values: CDR1 SGHRS, CDR2 YFSETQ. The CDR3 is made up of 14 amino acids. V gave up 0 bases and J gave up 8 bases, with 14 bases separating them.

The V gene is TRBV9, the J gene TRBJ2-3; 7 bases line up with TRBD2. The V segment lost 0 bases and the J segment 3 bases; nucleotides outside the gene matches: 10. The germline CDR1 and CDR2 sequences are SGDLS and YYNGEE. CDR3 size: 17 residues. This CDR3 is CASSVGGRAGATDTQYF. The CDR3 nucleotides are TGTGCCAGCAGCGTAGGGGGGAGGGCGGGAGCGACAGATACGCAGTATTTT.

This chain uses TRBV29-1 with TRBJ2-5; a possible D gene is TRBD1 (5 bases). Trimming stripped 0 bases from V and 0 bases from J, with 20 bases between. From germline, CDR1 is SQVTM and CDR2 ANQGSEA. The CDR3 covers 18 residues. This chain's CDR3 is CSVEEPLSGQGYQETQYF. CDR3 sequence (DNA): TGCAGCGTTGAAGAACCCCTCTCAGGGCAGGGCTACCAAGAGACCCAGTACTTC.

The chain links TRBV4-1 to TRBJ2-1; D is undetermined. The CDR3 has 19 residues. Deletions cut 0 bases from V and 0 bases from J, with 18 bases between. Germline V CDR1 and CDR2: MGHRA, YSYEKL. The CDR3 sequence is CASSQDGLYQLRSYNEQFF. CDR3 coding DNA: TGCGCCAGCAGCCAAGATGGGCTATATCAACTTCGCTCCTACAATGAGCAGTTCTTC.

This clone was observed a few times. The chain combines TRBV19 with TRBJ2-5; 7 bases align to TRBD1. Germline V lookup: CDR1 LNHDA, CDR2 SQIVND (reference sequence). The CDR3 spans 13 residues. V shed 6 bases and J 2 bases; nucleotides not matched to a gene: 3. CDR3 region: CASSRDRQETQYF. CDR3 bases: TGTGCCAGTAGCCGGGACAGACAAGAGACCCAGTACTTC.

V usage is TRBV28 and J usage is TRBJ1-1; D gene ambiguous. Germline assignment: CDR1 MDHEN and CDR2 SYDVKM. The CDR3 is 11 residues long. Trimming left V 2 bases short and J 8 bases short, with 6 bases between. CDR3 DNA sequence: TGTGCCAGCAGTTTAAGAACAGAAGCTTTCTTT. It encodes CASSLRTEAFF.

V and J are TRBV2 and TRBJ2-1, with TRBD2 matching over 7 bases. Germline CDR1 reads SNHLY; CDR2 reads FYNNEI. V shed 5 bases and J 0 bases; nucleotides not matched to a gene: 16. The CDR3 has 19 residues. The CDR3 DNA reads as TGTGCCAGCAGTCCCCGTCGACGGGGGGTTACTAGCTCCTACAATGAGCAGTTCTTC. It is translated as CASSPRRRGVTSSYNEQFF.

The DNA for the CDR3 is TGTGCCAGCAGCCAAGCACACGGAGATCAGCCCCAGCATTTT. Translated, it gives CASSQAHGDQPQHF. The chain recombines TRBV4-2 with TRBJ1-5; no definite D call. This CDR3 has 14 amino acids. The germline gives CDR1 LGHNA, CDR2 YNFKEQ. Trimming shortened V by 1 base and J by 5 bases, and 9 bases separated the two germline ends.

This clone was picked up a small number of times. The rearrangement links TRBV6-5 to TRBJ2-1; D unresolved. The CDR3 spans 15 residues. CDR1 is MNHEY and CDR2 is SVGAGI in the germline V gene. Trimming removed 6 bases from V and 0 bases from J, with 12 bases in between. CDR3 bases: TGTGCCAGCAGCATAGAGTTTAGCTCCTACAATGAGCAGTTCTTC. Translating gives CASSIEFSSYNEQFF.

The V gene is TRBV29-1, the J gene TRBJ2-3; 15 nucleotides align to TRBD2. Germline V gives CDR1 SQVTM, CDR2 ANQGSEA. J was trimmed by 8 bases and V by 7 bases; bases with no gene match: 7. The CDR3 runs to 14 residues. As DNA, the CDR3 is TGCAGCGCCGAAACGGGACTAGCGGGAGGTACGCAGTATTTT. Encoded protein: CSAETGLAGGTQYF.

This sequence joins TRBV10-2 and TRBJ2-7; D is ambiguous. Germline V gene data show CDR1 as WSHSY and CDR2 as SAAADI. The CDR3 length is 15 residues. Deletions cut 2 bases from V and 0 bases from J, with 11 bases between. In DNA form, the CDR3 reads TGCGCCAGCAGTGAGAGTGTTCTCGGCTCCTACGAGCAGTACTTC. It translates to CASSESVLGSYEQYF.